The TCR beta chain under discussion was sequenced for a study of T cell clonality in common variable immunodeficiency. Study results and limitations: In common variable immunodeficiency, TCR beta chains reportedly carried fewer deletions and N-nucleotide insertions.

A remark on this clone: The antigen remains unidentified. The CDR3 end falls 3 residues outside the read, so it is completed with the germline J gene.

CDR1 and CDR2 from the germline V gene are GTSNPN and SVGIG (reference sequence). Trimming pared 4 bases from V and 5 bases from J, leaving 6 bases between. This CDR3 has 11 amino acids. Sequencing was performed with immunoSEQ multiplex PCR; in TCRdb, only in-frame clones are kept and a portion is missing. The record shows about 20,000 clones for this sample, with no singletons present. This clonotype was sampled from a human donor with common variable immunodeficiency. This chain uses TRBV30 with TRBJ1-5; D unresolved. The sample consisted of peripheral blood mononuclear cells. The sequenced part of the CDR3 DNA is TGTGCCTGGACTTCCGATCAGCCC. Protein sequence: CAWTSDQP. The CDR3, in full, reads CAWTSDQPQHF.